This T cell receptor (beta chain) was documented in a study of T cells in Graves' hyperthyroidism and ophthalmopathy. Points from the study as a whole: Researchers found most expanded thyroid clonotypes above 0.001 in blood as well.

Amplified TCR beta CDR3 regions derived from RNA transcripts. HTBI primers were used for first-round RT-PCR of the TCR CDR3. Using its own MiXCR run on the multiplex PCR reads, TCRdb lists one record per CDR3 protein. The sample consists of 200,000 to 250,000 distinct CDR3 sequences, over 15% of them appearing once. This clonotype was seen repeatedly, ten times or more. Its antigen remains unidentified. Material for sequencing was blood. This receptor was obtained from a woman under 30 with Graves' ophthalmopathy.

CDR3 loop: CASSVTGTESSYNEQFF. CDR3 DNA sequence: TGTGCCAGCAGCGTAACCGGGACAGAAAGCTCCTACAATGAGCAGTTCTTC. The chain has TRBV9 and TRBJ2-1; 7 nucleotides match TRBD1. CDR3 length: 17 amino acids. Germline lookup yields CDR1 SGDLS and CDR2 YYNGEE. V was clipped by 1 base and J by 0 bases; unmatched bases: 7.